The 4 T cell receptor beta chains below come from one sample, sequenced in a study of CD8 T cells in ankylosing spondylitis. Study findings and constraints: Apparently characteristic of ankylosing spondylitis blood was a TCR beta motif (eight highly homologous variants).

Their cognate antigens are unknown. Each CDR3 protein is one row after TCRdb ran MiXCR on the 5' RACE reads. The sample records 500,000 to 550,000 distinct CDR3 sequences, roughly an eighth being singletons. Sequencing was done on a sample of blood, either unsorted or a sorted T cell fraction (not recorded which). The origin of the receptors is a male donor with ankylosing spondylitis.

This chain joins TRBV24-1 and TRBJ2-2; 11 positions match TRBD2. In germline, CDR1 is KGHDR, CDR2 SFDVKD. The CDR3 is 15 amino acids. J gave up 6 bases and V 7 bases, and 6 bases lay outside the gene matches. CDR3 coding DNA: TGTGCCACCAGCACCGGGACTAGCGGTGCCGGGGAGCTGTTTTTT. It yields the protein CATSTGTSGAGELFF.

This clonotype was recorded many times. The gene calls are TRBV7-9 and TRBJ1-3; D gene uncertain. Germline values: CDR1 SEHNR, CDR2 FQNEAQ (reference sequence). This CDR3 region has 14 residues. V dropped 0 bases and J dropped 2 bases, with 5 bases sitting between them. This CDR3 reads CASSLAGPGNTIYF. The DNA for the CDR3 is TGTGCCAGCAGCTTAGCAGGGCCTGGAAACACCATATATTTT.

This clonotype occurred many times. The J gene is TRBJ2-5, the V gene TRBV20-1; D possibly matches TRBD1 or TRBD2 (5 bases each). The germline gives CDR1 DFQATT, CDR2 SNEGSKA (reference sequence). CDR3 length equals 13 residues. Trimming left V 6 bases short and J 5 bases short, with 16 bases between. The CDR3 spells CSAPSPGRETQYF. Here the CDR3 DNA reads TGCAGTGCCCCCAGCCCGGGACGGGAGACCCAGTACTTC.

This sequence joins TRBV2 and TRBJ1-4, with D possibly matching TRBD1 (5 bases). Germline V gives CDR1 SNHLY, CDR2 FYNNEI. There are 13 residues in the CDR3. The V gene lost 10 bases and the J gene lost 1 base, with 10 bases spanning the gap. The CDR3 DNA is TGTGCCACCAACGGGGGAACTAATGAAAAACTGTTTTTT. Its translation: CATNGGTNEKLFF. Looking up the rest from reference TRBV2 and TRBJ1-4 gives the full variable domain: EPEVTQTPSHQVTQMGQEVILRCVPISNHLYFYWYRQILGQKVEFLVSFYNNEISEKSEIFDDQFSVERPDGSNFTLKIRSTKLEDSAMYFCATNGGTNEKLFFGSGTQLSVL.